The clone carrying this TCR beta chain showed up just a few times. These data belong to a study of sequential checkpoint blockade in melanoma. Study-wide background: Randomization was 1:1 between first-line nivolumab→ipilimumab and ipilimumab→nivolumab. Each arm's sequence ended with maintenance nivolumab.

TCRdb's copy holds only in-frame clones and misses some; the assay was immunoSEQ multiplex PCR. The sample consists of approximately 18,000 clones, 80% of them appearing once. The V end lost 5 bases, the J end lost 1 base, and 24 bases lay between the germline ends. The CDR3 is made up of 18 amino acids. Germline V gene sequence: CDR1 MDHEN, CDR2 SYDVKM. Stated treatment: randomized to nivolumab then ipilimumab (arm A) or the reverse (arm B). Sorted cells were live CD3+CD8+, lacking CD19 and CD56, from PBMCs. The receptor was isolated from a human donor with melanoma. The rearrangement uses TRBV28 and TRBJ2-7; maybe TRBD1 (5 bases). This specimen was CD8+ T cells sorted from blood (inferred from file names), taken from a patient given nivolumab and ipilimumab in sequence. The CDR3 sequence: CASSPPVRHRGGSYEQYF. As DNA, the CDR3 is TGTGCCAGCAGTCCCCCGGTCCGTCATAGGGGCGGTTCCTACGAGCAGTACTTC.